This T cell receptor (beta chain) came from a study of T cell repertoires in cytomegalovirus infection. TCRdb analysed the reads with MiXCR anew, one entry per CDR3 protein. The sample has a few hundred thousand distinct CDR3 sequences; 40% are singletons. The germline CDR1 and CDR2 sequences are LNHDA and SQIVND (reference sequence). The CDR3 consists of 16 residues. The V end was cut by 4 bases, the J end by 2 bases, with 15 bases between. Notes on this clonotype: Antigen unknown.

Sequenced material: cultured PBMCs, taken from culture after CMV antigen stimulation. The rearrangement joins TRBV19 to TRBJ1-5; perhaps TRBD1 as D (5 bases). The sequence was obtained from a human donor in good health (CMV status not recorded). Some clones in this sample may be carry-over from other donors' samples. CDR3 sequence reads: CASSTRDAWGNQPQHF. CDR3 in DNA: TGTGCCAGTAGTACACGGGACGCCTGGGGCAATCAGCCCCAGCATTTT.